These T cell receptor beta chains were read from a single sample in a study of T cell responses to AZD1222 COVID-19 vaccine. Profiling relied on immunoSEQ multiplex PCR, and the TCRdb table lists in-frame clones only, not all of them. This sample has over 85,000 clones, with about nine tenths found just once. The source was peripheral blood, collected 28 days after the second AZD1222 dose. The origin of the receptors is an adult who received the AZD1222 COVID-19 vaccine. Each CDR3 is given with its conserved first and last residue. A D gene is named only where the DNA matches it firmly. Only part of the rows carry a size: once, few, many, or a class if the clone is expanded.

cdr3_nt cdr3_aa v_call clone_size d_call j_call
TGTGCCACCAGTGATTTGCAGGCAGGGGACACCGGGGAGCTGTTTTTT CATSDLQAGDTGELFF TRBV24-1 - - TRBJ2-2
TGTGCCATCAGTGAACAGGGGTATAGCAATCAGCCCCAGCATTTT CAISEQGYSNQPQHF TRBV10-3 - TRBD1 TRBJ1-5
TGTGCCAGCAGCTTGCGATTTTGGCAGCTCTCGACGGAGATTAATGAAAAACTGTTTTTT CASSLRFWQLSTEINEKLFF TRBV5-5 - - TRBJ1-4
TGTGCCAGCAGCGCCCAGGTGAACACTGAAGCTTTCTTT CASSAQVNTEAFF TRBV7-2 - - TRBJ1-1
TGTGCCAGCAGCTTATCGGAAAGGACTGAAGCTTTCTTT CASSLSERTEAFF TRBV7-9 - - TRBJ1-1
TGTGCCAGCAGTCGATCTAGCGGGGCTTTCTTT CASSRSSGAFF TRBV11-2 - - TRBJ1-1
TGTGCCAGTAGTATAACGGCAGACAACTTCTACGAGCAGTACTTC CASSITADNFYEQYF TRBV19 - - TRBJ2-7
TGTGCCAGCAGCCAAGGGACAGCTAACACTGAAGCTTTCTTT CASSQGTANTEAFF TRBV5-5 once TRBD1 TRBJ1-1
TGTGCCAGTAGTATTGGTAGGGGCCAGTTCTTC CASSIGRGQFF TRBV19 - - TRBJ2-1
TGTGCCAGCAGTTTATTATACACCGGGGAGCTGTTTTTT CASSLLYTGELFF TRBV28 - - TRBJ2-2
TGTGCCAGCAGCTTGTTTCAGGGGCGGAATCAGCCCCAGCATTTT CASSLFQGRNQPQHF TRBV5-6 - - TRBJ1-5
TGTGCCAGCGGGAGACAGGGGGAGCAGGCATATGAAGATACGCAGTATTTT CASGRQGEQAYEDTQYF TRBV13 - TRBD1 TRBJ2-3
TGTGCCAGCACGGCGGAGCCTAGCACAGATACGCAGTATTTT CASTAEPSTDTQYF TRBV6-5 - - TRBJ2-3
TGTGCCAGCAGCTTAAACCCCGACAGGGTGGAGACCCAGTACTTC CASSLNPDRVETQYF TRBV7-9 once TRBD1 TRBJ2-5
TGTGCCAGCAGCCAAGATAACAGGGCGGGGGAGCAGTACTTC CASSQDNRAGEQYF TRBV14 once - TRBJ2-7
TGTGCCAGCAGCCAGGACAGGGGTTTAGACACTGAAGCTTTCTTT CASSQDRGLDTEAFF TRBV3-1/TRBV3-2 - TRBD1 TRBJ1-1
TGTGCCACCAGCCCCGTAACAGGGTCAGGGAATTCACCCCTCCACTTT CATSPVTGSGNSPLHF TRBV15 few - TRBJ1-6
TGTGCCAGCAGTGGTTTCCGGGCCGGCAATCAGCCCCAGCATTTT CASSGFRAGNQPQHF TRBV2 - - TRBJ1-5
TGTGCCAGCTCACCCAGGACTGAATACGAGCAGTACTTC CASSPRTEYEQYF TRBV18 few - TRBJ2-7
TGTGCCAGCAGCTTAGTAGAGGGCTACACCTTC CASSLVEGYTF TRBV11-2 - - TRBJ1-2
TGCAGTGCTAGGTTTGCCTACGAGCAGTACTTC CSARFAYEQYF TRBV20-1 - - TRBJ2-7
TGCGCCAGCAGTGAGGGACAGGGGGTAAATGAGCAGTTCTTC CASSEGQGVNEQFF TRBV10-1 - TRBD1 TRBJ2-1
TGCAGCGCCCATGCTACCGACAGCCTATGGGCCCAGTACTTC CSAHATDSLWAQYF TRBV29-1 - - TRBJ2-5
TGTGCCAGCAGTTACCGAGGAGGGGGGATTCCCTACGAGCAGTACTTC CASSYRGGGIPYEQYF TRBV6-2/TRBV6-3 - - TRBJ2-7
TGTGCCAGCAGCTTAGTGGGGGCCCCCTCCTACGAGCAGTACTTC CASSLVGAPSYEQYF TRBV7-9 - - TRBJ2-7
TGTGCCAGCAGCAAACGACATCTTTGGGACAGCCCAATCTATAATTCACCCCTCCACTTT CASSKRHLWDSPIYNSPLHF TRBV6-2/TRBV6-3 - TRBD1 TRBJ1-6
TGTGCCAGCAGCCCTCCGGGCGGCAAAAACATTCAGTACTTC CASSPPGGKNIQYF TRBV3-1/TRBV3-2 - - TRBJ2-4
TGCGCCAGCAGCTCTGCAGGGGTAGAAGGGGAGACCCAGTACTTC CASSSAGVEGETQYF TRBV5-1 - - TRBJ2-5
TGTGCCAGTAGTATCAACAGGGCTTACGAGCAGTACTTC CASSINRAYEQYF TRBV19 - - TRBJ2-7
TGTGCCAGTAGTATTTCGGGCCAGAGCTCTGGAAACACCATATATTTT CASSISGQSSGNTIYF TRBV19 - - TRBJ1-3
TGTGCCAGCAGCGGGTGGTCAGGGGGCCAAGAGACCCAGTACTTC CASSGWSGGQETQYF TRBV11-1 - TRBD1 TRBJ2-5
TGCAGCGTCAACGGGGGGGACTCCTACAATGAGCAGTTCTTC CSVNGGDSYNEQFF TRBV29-1 - TRBD2 TRBJ2-1
TGTGCCAGCAGTGGACTAGCGGGGAATGAGCAGTTCTTC CASSGLAGNEQFF TRBV12-3/TRBV12-4 - TRBD2 TRBJ2-1
TGTGCCAGCACCCTGGGCAGGGGCGGGGAGCTGTTTTTT CASTLGRGGELFF TRBV6-6 - - TRBJ2-2
TGTGCCACCAGCAGAGGTGGTGGGACAGGGGCCAGCGAGCAGTACTTC CATSRGGGTGASEQYF TRBV15 - TRBD1 TRBJ2-7
TGTGCCAGCAGCTTAGATATCAATACCCAGCCCCAGCATTTT CASSLDINTQPQHF TRBV11-2 once - TRBJ1-5
TGTGCCACCAGCAGAGGACGAATCGGGTCGGGGAGGGCTGGCTATGGCTACACCTTC CATSRGRIGSGRAGYGYTF TRBV15 once - TRBJ1-2
TGTGCCAGCAGCCCAATCTCCCGGGGGCCCCACGAGCAGTACTTC CASSPISRGPHEQYF TRBV4-2 - - TRBJ2-7
TGTGCCAGCAGACGTTTTGCAGAGACCCAGTACTTC CASRRFAETQYF TRBV28 - - TRBJ2-5
TGTGCCATCAGTGAATTTGAGAGCGAGCAGTACTTC CAISEFESEQYF TRBV10-3 - - TRBJ2-7
TGTGCCAGCAGGGACACAATGGTCGCTGAAGCTTTCTTT CASRDTMVAEAFF TRBV2 - - TRBJ1-1
TGCGCCAGCTCCGGCGGGGCAGGGGGCTCCGCCTACGAGCAGTACTTC CASSGGAGGSAYEQYF TRBV10-2 - TRBD1 TRBJ2-7
TGTGCCAGCACCAAATCATATTCGGGAGCCCTCGAGCAGTACTTC CASTKSYSGALEQYF TRBV11-2 - - TRBJ2-7
TGTGCCAGTACCTTTGCTAGGGATTGGGCGAGGAACACTGAAGCTTTCTTT CASTFARDWARNTEAFF TRBV19 - - TRBJ1-1
TGTGCCAGCAGCCACCCCGGACTAGCGGGGGACAAGGAGCTGTTTTTT CASSHPGLAGDKELFF TRBV3-1/TRBV3-2 - TRBD2 TRBJ2-2
TGTGCCAGTAGTATCCCCCAGACAGCGTATGGCTACACCTTC CASSIPQTAYGYTF TRBV19 - - TRBJ1-2
TGTGCCAGCTTCTACGAGACTGCCCCCACAGATACGCAGTATTTT CASFYETAPTDTQYF TRBV18 once - TRBJ2-3
TGTGCCATCAGTGAGTCGATAGCCGGTGGATCACCCCTCCACTTT CAISESIAGGSPLHF TRBV10-3 - - TRBJ1-6
TGCGCCAGCCGGCAGGCGGCGAACACCGGGGAGCTGTTTTTT CASRQAANTGELFF TRBV5-1 once - TRBJ2-2
TGTGCCAGCAGCTCACTTCAAACAGGGGATTGGGAAAAACTGTTTTTT CASSSLQTGDWEKLFF TRBV7-8 - TRBD1 TRBJ1-4
TGTGCCAGCAGCTTACCCCTCCGCGACGAGCAGTACTTC CASSLPLRDEQYF TRBV7-2 - - TRBJ2-7
TGTGCCAGCAGTTACAGGGAGCCTAATGAAAAACTGTTTTTT CASSYREPNEKLFF TRBV6-5 - - TRBJ1-4
TGTGCCAGCAGCCCAGAGAAACCGACCCCGGGCACTGAAGCTTTCTTT CASSPEKPTPGTEAFF TRBV11-1 - - TRBJ1-1
TGTGCCAGCAGTTACGGTCTAGCGGGACGGACCGGGGAGCTGTTTTTT CASSYGLAGRTGELFF TRBV6-5 - TRBD2 TRBJ2-2
TGTGCCAGCAGCTTGGCCTACGGGACAGGGGGCGAAGGCTATGGCTACACCTTC CASSLAYGTGGEGYGYTF TRBV7-2 - TRBD1 TRBJ1-2
TGTGCCAGCACCCAAAACAGAGCCGGCACCGGGGAGCTGTTTTTT CASTQNRAGTGELFF TRBV6-5 once - TRBJ2-2
TGTGCCAGCTCGTACAGGGAAGGCGACGAGCAGTACTTC CASSYREGDEQYF TRBV18 - - TRBJ2-7
TGTGCCAGCAGCTTGCCGCTAGCGGGTTGGGATACGCAGTATTTT CASSLPLAGWDTQYF TRBV5-8 - TRBD2 TRBJ2-3
TGTGCCAGCAGCACGGGGGTTACCCCCTACGAGCAGTACTTC CASSTGVTPYEQYF TRBV7-6 - - TRBJ2-7